This TCR beta chain was documented in a study of blood T cell repertoires in COVID-19. Study in general: Whether acute or convalescent, the COVID-19 samples came from the United States, Italy and Spain. The analysed material was cDNA or gDNA that came from T cells, B-cell-depleted T cells, or PBMCs.

Methods used by the authors: Amplification of reference gene primers provided the estimated nucleated cell counts. Using immunoSEQ multiplex PCR, the repertoire was profiled, and TCRdb retains in-frame clones only, with some absent. The V and J calls and clone size come from that table; D and trimming were worked out from the DNA. Found here are around 45,000 clones, nearly 85% of them singletons; the top ten hold approximately 7.6%. V was trimmed by 5 bases and J by 4 bases, leaving 11 bases between them. The germline V gene encodes CDR1 MRHNA and CDR2 SNTAGT. CDR3 length: 13 residues. Sequenced input: peripheral blood. The V gene is TRBV6-4, the J gene TRBJ2-5, with D possibly TRBD1 on 7 matching bases. This sequence originates from an elderly man in a cohort sampled during active COVID-19. CDR3 coding DNA: TGTGCCAGCAGTCGACAGGGAGGAGAGACCCAGTACTTC. Residues: CASSRQGGETQYF.